These 15 T cell receptor beta chains share one sample of origin, sequenced in a study of blood T cell repertoires in COVID-19. Repertoires were generated with immunoSEQ multiplex PCR, while TCRdb's copy carries only in-frame clones and drops some. Of under 100,000 clones in the sample, about 89% were seen once. The sample was peripheral blood. The receptors were sampled from a human donor in a cohort sampled during active COVID-19.

A few counts support this clone. The chain couples TRBV6-5 to TRBJ2-7, with D possibly being TRBD2 (5 bases). The CDR3 has 15 residues. Trimming stripped 6 bases from V and 0 bases from J, with 15 bases between. The germline CDR1 and CDR2 sequences are MNHEY and SVGAGI. The CDR3 sequence: CASSHDPGSSYEQYF. In DNA form, the CDR3 reads TGTGCCAGCAGCCACGACCCGGGAAGCTCCTACGAGCAGTACTTC.

The chain couples TRBV5-1 to TRBJ2-1, with 8 bases identical to TRBD2. V was clipped by 0 bases and J by 5 bases; unmatched bases: 7. The CDR3 sequence is 16 residues long. CDR1 and CDR2 (germline): SGHRS, YFSETQ. The CDR3 DNA reads TGCGCCAGCAGCTTGGAGTTGTCGGGAGGGGACAATGAGCAGTTCTTC. Protein sequence: CASSLELSGGDNEQFF.

V and J are TRBV2 and TRBJ2-1, with D possibly matching TRBD2 (5 bases). The V end was cut by 8 bases, the J end by 2 bases, with 13 bases between. The germline CDR1 and CDR2 sequences are SNHLY and FYNNEI. This CDR3 region has 14 residues. The CDR3 bases are TGTGCCAGCCGACGGGGAACTACCTACAATGAGCAGTTCTTC. Its translation: CASRRGTTYNEQFF.

The rearrangement links TRBV6-5 to TRBJ2-1, with 7 bases that match TRBD1. V gave up 7 bases and J gave up 9 bases; unmatched junction bases: 12. The CDR3 has 14 residues. The germline V gene encodes CDR1 MNHEY and CDR2 SVGAGI. Here the CDR3 DNA reads TGTGCCAGCATCGAGACAGGGTCCTCCAGTGAGCAGTTCTTC. Its translation: CASIETGSSSEQFF.

The CDR3 DNA reads TGTGCCAGCAGTGTTCCTAGTAACCAAGAGACCCAGTACTTC. Its protein product is CASSVPSNQETQYF. The chain employs TRBV6-2 or TRBV6-3 and TRBJ2-5; D is undetermined. V was clipped by 5 bases and J by 0 bases, with 10 bases between them. This CDR3 region has 14 residues. The germline V gene encodes CDR1 MNHEY and CDR2 SVGEGT.

This chain links TRBV28 with TRBJ2-6; D is ambiguous. Germline V CDR1 and CDR2: MDHEN, SYDVKM. CDR3 length: 15 residues. The V end was cut by 5 bases, the J end by 1 base, with 9 bases between. CDR3 sequence: CASSPPGSGANVLTF. The CDR3 DNA reads TGTGCCAGCAGTCCACCAGGATCTGGGGCCAACGTCCTGACTTTC. The whole variable domain, remainder taken from reference TRBV28 and TRBJ2-6, is DVKVTQSSRYLVKRTGEKVFLECVQDMDHENMFWYRQDPGLGLRLIYFSYDVKMKEKGDIPEGYSVSREKKERFSLILESASTNQTSMYLCASSPPGSGANVLTFGAGSRLTVL.

The chain has TRBV18 and TRBJ1-1; D remains ambiguous. V gave up 8 bases and J gave up 2 bases, with 15 bases separating them. CDR1 is KGHSH and CDR2 is LQKENI in the germline V gene. CDR3 length: 14 amino acids. The DNA for the CDR3 is TGTGCCAGCCCCCCAGGTAACGTCAACACTGAAGCTTTCTTT. Amino acid sequence: CASPPGNVNTEAFF.

The chain uses TRBV7-2 and TRBJ2-3; TRBD2 might be the D (6 bases). The V end lost 3 bases, the J end lost 4 bases, and 8 bases lay between the germline ends. This CDR3 has 13 residues. Germline V CDR1 and CDR2: SGHTA, FQGNSA. CDR3 DNA: TGTGCCAGCAGCTTCGGGGGACCAGATACGCAGTATTTT. Residues: CASSFGGPDTQYF.

The chain couples TRBV30 to TRBJ2-1; 7 nucleotides agree with TRBD2. This CDR3 comprises 15 residues. V was clipped by 1 base and J by 0 bases; unmatched bases: 3. Germline V gives CDR1 GTSNPN, CDR2 SVGIG (reference sequence). The CDR3 bases are TGTGCCTGGAGTGAACTAGCGAGCTCCTACAATGAGCAGTTCTTC. As protein: CAWSELASSYNEQFF.

The chain has TRBV4-1 and TRBJ1-2; 7 bases line up with TRBD1. CDR3 size: 15 residues. Germline loops: CDR1 MGHRA, CDR2 YSYEKL. The trim removed 1 base at V and 3 bases at J, leaving 5 bases unmatched. This CDR3 is CASSQGQGADYGYTF. The CDR3 DNA follows: TGCGCCAGCAGCCAAGGACAGGGTGCGGACTATGGCTACACCTTC.

CDR3 coding DNA: TGTGCCAGCTCACCAAAGTTAGCGGGTTTTTACGAGCAGTACTTC. This codes for CASSPKLAGFYEQYF. The J gene is TRBJ2-7, the V gene TRBV18, with 7 bases identical to TRBD2. Losses at the gene ends were 2 bases for V and 4 bases for J; bases not matched to a gene: 8. The CDR3 is 15 amino acids. Germline CDR1 reads KGHSH; CDR2 reads LQKENI.

This clone was seen more than once but under ten times. V and J are TRBV4-2 and TRBJ2-3, with 9 positions matching TRBD2. V was pared by 0 bases and J by 1 base, with 14 bases of the junction left unmatched. The CDR3 is made up of 20 amino acids. Germline V gives CDR1 LGHNA, CDR2 YNFKEQ. CDR3: CASSQDRSGRYGLGTDTQYF. The CDR3, as DNA: TGTGCCAGCAGCCAAGATAGGAGCGGGAGGTACGGTCTTGGCACAGATACGCAGTATTTT.

J is TRBJ2-1 and V is TRBV3-1 (or the pseudogene TRBV3-2); D perhaps matches TRBD2 (5 bases). CDR3 length equals 12 residues. Germline loops: CDR1 LGHDT, CDR2 YNNKEL (reference sequence). V lost 3 bases to trimming and J lost 8 bases, with 8 bases between them. Here the CDR3 DNA reads TGTGCCAGCAGCCACCAGGAGGATGAGCAGTTCTTC. Translation: CASSHQEDEQFF.

The chain has TRBV3-1 (or the pseudogene TRBV3-2) and TRBJ2-1, with a possible D match to TRBD2 (6 bases). V was shortened by 4 bases and J by 2 bases, with 9 bases between the two germline ends. The CDR3 contains 14 residues. Per germline, CDR1 LGHDT and CDR2 YNNKEL (reference sequence). The CDR3 DNA reads TGTGCCAGCAGCCTCGGGAGCGCCTACAATGAGCAGTTCTTC. This codes for CASSLGSAYNEQFF.

The rearrangement uses TRBV2 and TRBJ1-2; TRBD1 aligns across 10 bases. Unmatched junction bases numbered 10, after V lost 5 bases and J lost 4 bases. This CDR3 has 16 residues. From germline, CDR1 is SNHLY and CDR2 FYNNEI. This CDR3 reads CASSSRQGAGFYGYTF. The CDR3 coding sequence is TGTGCCAGCAGTTCCCGACAGGGGGCGGGGTTCTATGGCTACACCTTC.